These T cell receptor beta chains were read from a single sample in a study of metastatic and nonmetastatic thyroid tumors. TCRdb reanalyzed the PCR reads via MiXCR. The sample records about 6,700 clones, around 30% being singletons. Source material: adjacent normal tissue. The receptors here all came from a female donor with papillary thyroid cancer or a benign thyroid nodule (not recorded which). Some clones in this sample may be carry-over from other donors' samples. CDR3s include the opening cysteine and the closing phenylalanine or tryptophan. The D gene is left open where the match is weak. Part of the rows lack a size; the others show once, few, many or a class for expanded clones.

>TRBJ2-7|TRBD1|TRBV27|14|large
TGTGCCAGCAGCCTCCTTGGACAGGGGGCCGAGCAGTACTTC
CASSLLGQGAEQYF
>TRBJ2-7|TRBD2|TRBV28|14|NA
TGTGCCAGCAGTCTGACTAGCGGGAGACTCGAGCAGTACTTC
CASSLTSGRLEQYF
>TRBJ2-7|TRBD2|TRBV20-1|16|NA
TGCAGTGCTAGAGATTGGGCTAGCGGGAGTTCCTACGAGCAGTACTTC
CSARDWASGSSYEQYF
>TRBJ2-1|TRBD2|TRBV11-2|19|NA
TGTGCCAGCAGCTTAGGTCCGGGACTAGCGAGCTACTCTGACAATGAGCAGTTCTTC
CASSLGPGLASYSDNEQFF
>TRBJ1-5|NA|TRBV10-3|14|NA
TGTGCCATCGGTGACGGGAACCTTAATCATCCCCAGCCTTTT
CAIGDGNLNHPQPF
>TRBJ2-7|TRBD1|TRBV5-1|15|NA
TGCGCCAGCAGCTTGGCCAGGACAGGTACCTACGAGCAGTACTTC
CASSLARTGTYEQYF
>TRBJ2-2|TRBD2|TRBV7-9|18|medium-sized
TGTGCCAGCAGCTTAGAAGCGGGGGGCGTATCGAACACCGGGGAGCTGTTTTTT
CASSLEAGGVSNTGELFF
>TRBJ1-4|NA|TRBV4-3|13|NA
TGCGCCAGCAGCCAAGATTATAGTGAAAAACTGTTTTTT
CASSQDYSEKLFF
>TRBJ2-5|TRBD2|TRBV4-1|15|NA
TGCGCCAGCAGCCAAGTTCTCAGCGGGGTTGATACCCAGTACTTC
CASSQVLSGVDTQYF
>TRBJ1-2|NA|TRBV18|15|NA
TGTGCCAGCTCACCACCACAGGGATTTAACTATGGCTACACCTTC
CASSPPQGFNYGYTF
>TRBJ1-6|TRBD1|TRBV27|18|NA
TGTGCCAGCAGTTTAGGACAGGGGGGAAGCTCCTATAATTCACCCCTCCACTTT
CASSLGQGGSSYNSPLHF
>TRBJ2-7|NA|TRBV6-2/TRBV6-3|11|few
TGTGCCAGCTCAGACTCCTACGAGCAGTACTTC
CASSDSYEQYF
>TRBJ1-5|NA|TRBV19|15|NA
TGTGCCAGTAGTATAGGGGCAGGGAACAATCAGCCCCAGCATTTT
CASSIGAGNNQPQHF
>TRBJ1-5|TRBD1|TRBV6-2/TRBV6-3|16|NA
TGTGCCAGCAGCAAAGACAGGGGGCGCGAAACCCAGCCCCAGCATTTT
CASSKDRGRETQPQHF
>TRBJ1-5|NA|TRBV4-1|13|NA
TGCGCCAGCAGCCAAGCGGTATTTCAGCCCCAGCATTTT
CASSQAVFQPQHF